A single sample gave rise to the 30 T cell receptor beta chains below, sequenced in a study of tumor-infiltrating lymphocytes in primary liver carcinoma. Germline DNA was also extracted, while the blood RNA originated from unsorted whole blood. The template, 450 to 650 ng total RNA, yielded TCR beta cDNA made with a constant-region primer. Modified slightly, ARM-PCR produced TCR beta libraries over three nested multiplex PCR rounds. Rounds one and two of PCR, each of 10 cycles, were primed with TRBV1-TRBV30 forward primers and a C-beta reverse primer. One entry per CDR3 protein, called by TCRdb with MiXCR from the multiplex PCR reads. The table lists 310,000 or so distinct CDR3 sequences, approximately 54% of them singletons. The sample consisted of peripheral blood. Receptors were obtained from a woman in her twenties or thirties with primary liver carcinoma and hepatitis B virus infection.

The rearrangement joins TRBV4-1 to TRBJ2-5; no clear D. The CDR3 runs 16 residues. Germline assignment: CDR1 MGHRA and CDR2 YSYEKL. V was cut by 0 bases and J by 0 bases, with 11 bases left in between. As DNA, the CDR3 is TGCGCCAGCAGCCAAGATTCTCATATGAACCAAGAGACCCAGTACTTC. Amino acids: CASSQDSHMNQETQYF.

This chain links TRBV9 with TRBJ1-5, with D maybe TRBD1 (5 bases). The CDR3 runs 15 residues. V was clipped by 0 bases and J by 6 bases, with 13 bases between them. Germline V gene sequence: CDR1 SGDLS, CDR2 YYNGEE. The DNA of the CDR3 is TGTGCCAGCAGCGTAGCTGGGGGGTCAGGTCAGCCCCAGCATTTT. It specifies CASSVAGGSGQPQHF.

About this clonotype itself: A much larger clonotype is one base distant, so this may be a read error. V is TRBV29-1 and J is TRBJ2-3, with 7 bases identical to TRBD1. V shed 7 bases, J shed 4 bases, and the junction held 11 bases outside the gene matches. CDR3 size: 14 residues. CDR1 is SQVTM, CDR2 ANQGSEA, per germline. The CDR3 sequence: CSGRDRARPDTQYF. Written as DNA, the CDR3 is TGCAGCGGGCGAGACAGGGCTCGGCCAGATACGCAGTATTTT.

CDR3 sequence (DNA): TGTGCCAGCAACCGCAGTGCGGGCGGGAGGGTTCCCGGTGAGCAGTTCTTC. It encodes CASNRSAGGRVPGEQFF. The J gene is TRBJ2-1, the V gene TRBV11-2; 9 bases fit TRBD2. The CDR3 has 17 amino acids. Looked up from germline, CDR1 is SGHAT and CDR2 is FQNNGV. The V segment lost 7 bases and the J segment 9 bases; nucleotides outside the gene matches: 19.

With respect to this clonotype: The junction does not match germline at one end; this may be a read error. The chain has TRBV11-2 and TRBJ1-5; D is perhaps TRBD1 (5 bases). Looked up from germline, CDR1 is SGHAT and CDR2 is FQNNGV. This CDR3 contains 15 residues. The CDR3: CASSSGGYGNQPQHF. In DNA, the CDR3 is TGTGCCAGCAGCTCCGGGGGTTATGGCAATCAGCCCCAACATTTT. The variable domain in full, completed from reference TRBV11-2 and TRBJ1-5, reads EAGVAQSPRYKIIEKRQSVAFWCNPISGHATLYWYQQILGQGPKLLIQFQNNGVVDDSQLPKDRFSAERLKGVDSTLKIQPAKLEDSAVYLCASSSGGYGNQPQHFGDGTRLSIL.

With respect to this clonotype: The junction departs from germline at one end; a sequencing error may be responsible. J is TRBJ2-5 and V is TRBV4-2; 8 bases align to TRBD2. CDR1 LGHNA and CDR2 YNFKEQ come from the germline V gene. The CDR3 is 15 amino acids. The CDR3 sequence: CVSSQEFSGMETQYF. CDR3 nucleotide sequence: TGTGTCAGCAGCCAGGAGTTTAGCGGGATGGAGACCCAGTACTTC.

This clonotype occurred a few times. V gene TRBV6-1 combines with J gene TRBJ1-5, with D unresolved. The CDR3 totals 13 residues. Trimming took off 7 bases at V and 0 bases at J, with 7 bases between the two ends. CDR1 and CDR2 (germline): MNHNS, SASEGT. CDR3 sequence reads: CASKTYSNQPQHF. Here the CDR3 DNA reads TGTGCCAGCAAGACTTATAGCAATCAGCCCCAGCATTTT.

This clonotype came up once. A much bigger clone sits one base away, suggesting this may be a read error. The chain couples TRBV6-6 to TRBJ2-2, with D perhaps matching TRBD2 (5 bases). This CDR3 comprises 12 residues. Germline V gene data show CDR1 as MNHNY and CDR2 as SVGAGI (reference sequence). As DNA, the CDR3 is TGTGCCAGCAGTTACGAGATCGGGAAGCTGTTTTTT. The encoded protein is CASSYEIGKLFF.

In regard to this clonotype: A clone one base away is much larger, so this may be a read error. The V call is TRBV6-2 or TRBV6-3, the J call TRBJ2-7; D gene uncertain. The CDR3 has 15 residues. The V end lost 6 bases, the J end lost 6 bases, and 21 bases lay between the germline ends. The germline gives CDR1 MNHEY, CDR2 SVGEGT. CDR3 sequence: CASRTLDRSPLEQYF. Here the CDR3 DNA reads TGTGCCAGCAGGACGCTAGATCGGAGTCCCCTCGAGCAGTACTTC.

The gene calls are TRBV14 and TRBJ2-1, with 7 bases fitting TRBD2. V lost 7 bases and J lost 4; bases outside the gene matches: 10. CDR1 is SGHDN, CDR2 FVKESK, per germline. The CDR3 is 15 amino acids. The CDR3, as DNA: TGTGCCAGCACCTCGGGGCTAGCGGTGTACAATGAGCAGTTCTTC. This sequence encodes CASTSGLAVYNEQFF.

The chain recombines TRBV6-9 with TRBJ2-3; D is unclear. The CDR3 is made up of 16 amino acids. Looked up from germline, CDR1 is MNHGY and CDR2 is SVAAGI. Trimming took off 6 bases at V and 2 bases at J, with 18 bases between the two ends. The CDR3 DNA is TGTGCCAGCAGCCTAACAGATTTTGGTCACACAGATACGCAGTATTTT. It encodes CASSLTDFGHTDTQYF.

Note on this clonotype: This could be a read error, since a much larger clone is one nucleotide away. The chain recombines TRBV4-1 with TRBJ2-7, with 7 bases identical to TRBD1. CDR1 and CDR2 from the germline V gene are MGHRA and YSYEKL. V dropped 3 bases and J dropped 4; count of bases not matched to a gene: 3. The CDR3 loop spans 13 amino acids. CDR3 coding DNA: TGCGCCAGCAGCCAGGGACAGAGGTACGAGCAGTACTTC. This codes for CASSQGQRYEQYF.

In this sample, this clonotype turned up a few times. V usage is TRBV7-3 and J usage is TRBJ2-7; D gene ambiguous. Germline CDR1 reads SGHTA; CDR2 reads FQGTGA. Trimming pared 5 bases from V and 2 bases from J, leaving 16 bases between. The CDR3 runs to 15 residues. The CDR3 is CASSPGSERPYEQYF. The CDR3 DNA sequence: TGTGCCAGCAGCCCCGGAAGCGAACGGCCCTACGAGCAGTACTTC.

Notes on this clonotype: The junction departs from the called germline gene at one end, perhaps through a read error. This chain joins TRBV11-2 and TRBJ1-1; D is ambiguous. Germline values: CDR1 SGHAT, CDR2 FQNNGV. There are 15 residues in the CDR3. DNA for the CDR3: TGTGCCAGCAGCCCACCTATGGCAATGGAGACTGAAGCTCTCTTT. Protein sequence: CASSPPMAMETEALF.

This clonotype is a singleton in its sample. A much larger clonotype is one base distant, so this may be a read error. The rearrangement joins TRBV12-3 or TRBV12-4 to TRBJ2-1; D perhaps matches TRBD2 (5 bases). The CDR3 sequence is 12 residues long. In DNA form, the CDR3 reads TGTGCCAGCAGTCCCGGAGGTACTGAGCAGTCCTTC. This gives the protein CASSPGGTEQSF.

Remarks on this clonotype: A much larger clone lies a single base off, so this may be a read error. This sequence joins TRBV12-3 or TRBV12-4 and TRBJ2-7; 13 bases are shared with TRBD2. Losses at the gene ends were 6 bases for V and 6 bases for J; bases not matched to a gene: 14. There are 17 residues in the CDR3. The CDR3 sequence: CASSFQGLAGVRPEQYF. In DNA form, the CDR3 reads TGTGCCAGCAGCTTCCAAGGACTAGCGGGAGTACGACCCGAGCAGTACTTC.

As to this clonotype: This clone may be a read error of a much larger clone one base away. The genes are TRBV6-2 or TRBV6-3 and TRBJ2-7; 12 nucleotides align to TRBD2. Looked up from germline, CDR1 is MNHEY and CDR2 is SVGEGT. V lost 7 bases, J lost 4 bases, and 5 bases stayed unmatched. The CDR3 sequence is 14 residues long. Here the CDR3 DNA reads TGTGCCAGCATCACCGGGACTAGCGGGTACGAGCAGTACTTC. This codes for CASITGTSGYEQYF.

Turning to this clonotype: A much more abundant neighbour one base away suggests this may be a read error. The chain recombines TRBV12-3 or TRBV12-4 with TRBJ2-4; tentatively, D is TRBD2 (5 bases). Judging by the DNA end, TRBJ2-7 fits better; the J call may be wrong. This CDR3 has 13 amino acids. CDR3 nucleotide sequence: TGTGCCAACAGTCCCGACTACTCCTACGAGCAGTACTTC. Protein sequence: CANSPDYSYEQYF.

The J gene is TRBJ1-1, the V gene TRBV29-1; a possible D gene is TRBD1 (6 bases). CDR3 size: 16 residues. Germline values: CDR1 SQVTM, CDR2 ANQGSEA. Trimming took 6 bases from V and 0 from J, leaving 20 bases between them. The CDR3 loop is CSVEGWTGHLNTEAFF. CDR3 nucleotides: TGCAGCGTCGAGGGGTGGACGGGACACTTGAACACTGAAGCTTTCTTT.

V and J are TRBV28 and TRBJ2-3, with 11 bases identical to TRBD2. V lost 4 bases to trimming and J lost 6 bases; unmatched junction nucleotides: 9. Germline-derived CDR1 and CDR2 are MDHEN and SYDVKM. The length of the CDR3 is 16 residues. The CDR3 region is CASSSPSSSGRDTQYF. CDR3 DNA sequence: TGTGCCAGCAGTTCCCCTTCCTCTAGCGGGAGGGATACGCAGTATTTT.

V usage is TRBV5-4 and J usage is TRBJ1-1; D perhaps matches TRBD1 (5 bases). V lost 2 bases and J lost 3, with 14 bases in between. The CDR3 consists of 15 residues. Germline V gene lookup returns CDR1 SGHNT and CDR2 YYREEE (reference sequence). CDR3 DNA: TGTGCCAGCAGCTTCCAGGGCGGAATGCACACTGAAGCTTTCTTT. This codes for CASSFQGGMHTEAFF.

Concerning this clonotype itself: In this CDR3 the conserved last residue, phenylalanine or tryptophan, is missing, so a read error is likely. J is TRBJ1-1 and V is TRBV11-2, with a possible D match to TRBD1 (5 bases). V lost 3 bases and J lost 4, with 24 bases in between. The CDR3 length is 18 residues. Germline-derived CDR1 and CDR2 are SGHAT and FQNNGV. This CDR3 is CASSFDKWGEPHGTEAFL. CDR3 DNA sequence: TGTGCCAGCAGCTTTGATAAATGGGGGGAGCCACATGGCACTGAAGCTTTCCTT.

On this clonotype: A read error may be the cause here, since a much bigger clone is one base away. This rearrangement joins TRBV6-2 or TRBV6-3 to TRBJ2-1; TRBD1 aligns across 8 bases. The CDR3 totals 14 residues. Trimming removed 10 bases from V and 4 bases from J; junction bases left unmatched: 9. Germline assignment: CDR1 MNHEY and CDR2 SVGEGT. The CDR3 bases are TGTGCCAACGACAGGGGATTGTCATACAATGAGCAGTTCTTC. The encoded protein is CANDRGLSYNEQFF.

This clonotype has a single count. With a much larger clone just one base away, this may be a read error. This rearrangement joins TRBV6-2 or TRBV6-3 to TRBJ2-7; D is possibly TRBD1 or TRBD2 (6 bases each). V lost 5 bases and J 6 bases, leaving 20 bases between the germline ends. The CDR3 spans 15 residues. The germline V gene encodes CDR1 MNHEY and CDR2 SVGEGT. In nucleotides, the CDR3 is TGTGCCAGCAGTAGAACCGGGACTGGGGGCCCCGAGCAGTACTTC. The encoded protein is CASSRTGTGGPEQYF.

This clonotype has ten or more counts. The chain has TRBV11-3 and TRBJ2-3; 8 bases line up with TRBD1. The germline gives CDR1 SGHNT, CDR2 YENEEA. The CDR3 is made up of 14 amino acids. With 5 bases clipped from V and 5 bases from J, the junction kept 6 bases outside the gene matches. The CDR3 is CASSLTGARDTQYF. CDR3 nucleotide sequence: TGTGCCAGCAGCCTGACAGGGGCGCGAGATACGCAGTATTTT. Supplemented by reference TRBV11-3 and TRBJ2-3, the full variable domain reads EAGVVQSPRYKIIEKKQPVAFWCNPISGHNTLYWYLQNLGQGPELLIRYENEEAVDDSQLPKDRFSAERLKGVDSTLKIQPAELGDSAVYLCASSLTGARDTQYFGPGTRLTVL.

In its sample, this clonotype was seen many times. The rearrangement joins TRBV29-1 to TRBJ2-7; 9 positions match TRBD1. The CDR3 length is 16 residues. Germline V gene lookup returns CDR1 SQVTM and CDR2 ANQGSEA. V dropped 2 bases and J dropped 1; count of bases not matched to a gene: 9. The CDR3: CSVEKRGGQGSYEQYF. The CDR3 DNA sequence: TGCAGCGTTGAAAAAAGAGGGGGACAGGGATCCTACGAGCAGTACTTC.

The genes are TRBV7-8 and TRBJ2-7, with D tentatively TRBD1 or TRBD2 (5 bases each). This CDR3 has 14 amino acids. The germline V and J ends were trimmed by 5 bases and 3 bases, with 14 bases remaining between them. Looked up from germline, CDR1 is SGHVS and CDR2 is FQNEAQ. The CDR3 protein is CASSPPGLRYEQYF. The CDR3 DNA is TGTGCCAGCAGCCCTCCGGGGCTCCGCTACGAGCAGTACTTC.

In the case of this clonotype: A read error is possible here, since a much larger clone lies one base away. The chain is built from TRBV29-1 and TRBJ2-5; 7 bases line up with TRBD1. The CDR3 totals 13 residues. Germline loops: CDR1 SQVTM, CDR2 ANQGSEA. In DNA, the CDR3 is TGCAACGTTGATCGGGACAGCCAAGAGACCCAGTACTTC. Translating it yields CNVDRDSQETQYF.

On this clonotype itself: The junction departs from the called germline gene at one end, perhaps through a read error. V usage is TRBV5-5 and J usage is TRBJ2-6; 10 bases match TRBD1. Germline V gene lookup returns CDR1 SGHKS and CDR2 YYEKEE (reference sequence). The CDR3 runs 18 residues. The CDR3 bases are TGTGTCAGCAGCCTGACAGGGGGCTCAGGCTCTGGGGCCAACGTCCTGACTTTC. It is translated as CVSSLTGGSGSGANVLTF.

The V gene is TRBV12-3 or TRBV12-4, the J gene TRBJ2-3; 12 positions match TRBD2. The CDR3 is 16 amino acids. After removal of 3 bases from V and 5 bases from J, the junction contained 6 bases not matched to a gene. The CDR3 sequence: CASSLVTSGSQDTQYF. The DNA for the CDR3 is TGTGCCAGCAGTTTGGTGACTAGCGGGAGTCAAGATACGCAGTATTTT.